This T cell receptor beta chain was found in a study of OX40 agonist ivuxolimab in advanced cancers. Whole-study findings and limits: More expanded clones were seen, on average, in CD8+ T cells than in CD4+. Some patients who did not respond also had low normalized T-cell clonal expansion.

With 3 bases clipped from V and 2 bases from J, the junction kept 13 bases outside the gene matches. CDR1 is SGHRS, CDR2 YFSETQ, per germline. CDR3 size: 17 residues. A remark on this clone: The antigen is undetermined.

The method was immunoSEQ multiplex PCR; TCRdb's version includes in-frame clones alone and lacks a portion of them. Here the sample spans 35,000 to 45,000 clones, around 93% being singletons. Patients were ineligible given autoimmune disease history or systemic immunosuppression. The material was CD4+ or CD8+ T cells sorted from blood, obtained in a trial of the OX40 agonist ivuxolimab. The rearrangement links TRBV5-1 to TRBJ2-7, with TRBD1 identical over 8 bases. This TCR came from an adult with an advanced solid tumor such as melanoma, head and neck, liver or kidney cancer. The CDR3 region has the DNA TGCGCCAGCAGCTCGGGACCTCCGACAGGGGTCCCCTACGAGCAGTACTTC. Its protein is CASSSGPPTGVPYEQYF.